The 6 T cell receptor beta chains below all came from one sample that was sequenced in a study of T cells in Graves' hyperthyroidism and ophthalmopathy. Researchers took RNA transcripts and amplified the TCR beta CDR3 regions from them. RT-PCR in the first round (using the HTBI primer set) targeted the TCR CDR3. TCRdb processed the multiplex PCR reads anew with MiXCR; each CDR3 protein has one entry. This sample has under 550,000 distinct CDR3 sequences, with around 20% found just once. Sample: blood. Receptor source: a man between 40 and 49 years old with Graves' ophthalmopathy.

A few counts support this clonotype. The chain employs TRBV5-4 and TRBJ1-4; TRBD1 aligns across 10 bases. In germline, CDR1 is SGHNT, CDR2 YYREEE (reference sequence). The V and J ends lost 0 bases and 8 bases, in that order; junction bases with no gene match: 10. The CDR3 loop spans 17 amino acids. Written as DNA, the CDR3 is TGTGCCAGCAGCTTGGACGTGGGACAGGGGTTAGCAGAAAAACTGTTTTTT. Protein sequence: CASSLDVGQGLAEKLFF.

The chain has TRBV5-1 and TRBJ2-7, with unresolved D. V lost 4 bases and J 7 bases, leaving 21 bases between the germline ends. The CDR3 is made up of 15 amino acids. Germline V lookup: CDR1 SGHRS, CDR2 YFSETQ. CDR3 amino acids: CASSNTPASSWEQYF. The CDR3 region has the DNA TGCGCCAGCAGCAACACCCCAGCCTCGTCGTGGGAGCAGTACTTC.

This clonotype was counted ten times or more. The chain links TRBV3-1 to TRBJ2-5; D is unresolved. Deletions cut 3 bases from V and 5 bases from J, with 10 bases between. Germline V gene sequence: CDR1 LGHDT, CDR2 YNNKEL (reference sequence). The length of the CDR3 is 13 residues. The CDR3 DNA reads as TGTGCCAGCAGCCATAGTGGCGTCGAGACCCAGTACTTC. The encoded protein is CASSHSGVETQYF.

This clonotype was observed at least ten times. This chain joins TRBV18 and TRBJ2-1; D possibly corresponds to TRBD2 (5 bases). This CDR3 is 13 amino acids long. Trimming took off 2 bases at V and 9 bases at J, with 11 bases between the two ends. Germline V gene data show CDR1 as KGHSH and CDR2 as LQKENI. Written as DNA, the CDR3 is TGTGCCAGCTCACCAGGGAGTAATCCTGAGCAGTTCTTC. Protein sequence: CASSPGSNPEQFF.

There are many counts of this clonotype. J is TRBJ2-7 and V is TRBV5-1, with D perhaps TRBD2 (6 bases). V was cut by 2 bases and J by 0 bases, with 9 bases left in between. Germline V gives CDR1 SGHRS, CDR2 YFSETQ. This CDR3 is 14 amino acids long. For the CDR3, the DNA is TGCGCCAGCAGCTTTCAAGCGGGCTCCTACGAGCAGTACTTC. It is translated as CASSFQAGSYEQYF. Complete variable domain (other parts from reference TRBV5-1 and TRBJ2-7): KAGVTQTPRYLIKTRGQQVTLSCSPISGHRSVSWYQQTPGQGLQFLFEYFSETQRNKGNFPGRFSGRQFSNSRSEMNVSTLELGDSALYLCASSFQAGSYEQYFGPGTRLTVT.

This clonotype was detected only a few times. CDR3 amino acids: CASSPGQSLVQYF. CDR3 in DNA: TGTGCCAGCAGCCCAGGACAGTCTTTGGTGCAGTACTTC. J is TRBJ2-7 and V is TRBV7-2, with a weak D call TRBD1 (6 bases). Deletions cut 5 bases from V and 9 bases from J, with 17 bases between. The germline V gene encodes CDR1 SGHTA and CDR2 FQGNSA. The CDR3 contains 13 residues.